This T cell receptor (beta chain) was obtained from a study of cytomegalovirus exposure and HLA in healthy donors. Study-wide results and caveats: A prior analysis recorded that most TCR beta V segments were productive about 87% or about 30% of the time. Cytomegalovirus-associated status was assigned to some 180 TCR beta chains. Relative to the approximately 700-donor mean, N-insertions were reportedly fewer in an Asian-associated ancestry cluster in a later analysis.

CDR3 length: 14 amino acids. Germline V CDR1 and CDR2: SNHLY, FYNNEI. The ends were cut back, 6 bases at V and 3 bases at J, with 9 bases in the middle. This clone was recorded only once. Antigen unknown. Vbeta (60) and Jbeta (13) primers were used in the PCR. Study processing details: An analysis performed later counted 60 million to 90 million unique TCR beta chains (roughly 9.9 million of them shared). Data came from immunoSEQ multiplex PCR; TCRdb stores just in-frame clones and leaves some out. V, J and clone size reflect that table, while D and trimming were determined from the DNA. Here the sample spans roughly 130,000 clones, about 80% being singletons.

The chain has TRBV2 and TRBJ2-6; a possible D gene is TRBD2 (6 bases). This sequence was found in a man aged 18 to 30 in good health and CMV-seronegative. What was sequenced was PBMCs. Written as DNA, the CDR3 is TGTGCCAGCAGCGGGGGTCTTGGGGCCAACGTCCTGACTTTC. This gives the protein CASSGGLGANVLTF. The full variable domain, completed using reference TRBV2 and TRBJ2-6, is EPEVTQTPSHQVTQMGQEVILRCVPISNHLYFYWYRQILGQKVEFLVSFYNNEISEKSEIFDDQFSVERPDGSNFTLKIRSTKLEDSAMYFCASSGGLGANVLTFGAGSRLTVL.